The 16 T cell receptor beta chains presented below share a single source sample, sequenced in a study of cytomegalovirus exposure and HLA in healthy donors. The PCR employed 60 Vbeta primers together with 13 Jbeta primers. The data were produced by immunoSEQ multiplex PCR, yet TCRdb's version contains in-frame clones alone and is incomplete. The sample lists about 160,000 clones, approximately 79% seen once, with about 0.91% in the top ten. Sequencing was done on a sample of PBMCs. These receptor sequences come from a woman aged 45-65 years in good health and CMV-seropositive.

CDR3 bases: TGTGCCAGCAGCTTCGGAGTAGGAGCCTCTGGGGAGCAGTACTTC. Residues: CASSFGVGASGEQYF. J is TRBJ2-7 and V is TRBV7-8, with no clear D. This CDR3 has 15 residues. V was cut by 3 bases and J by 7 bases, with 19 bases left in between. CDR1 is SGHVS and CDR2 is FQNEAQ in the germline V gene.

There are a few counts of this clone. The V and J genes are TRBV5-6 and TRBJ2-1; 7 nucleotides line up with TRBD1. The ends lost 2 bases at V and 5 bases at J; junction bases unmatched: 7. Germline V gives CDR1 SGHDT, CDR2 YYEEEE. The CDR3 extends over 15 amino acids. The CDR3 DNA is TGTGCCAGCAGCTTCAAGACAGGGTGGAACAATGAGCAGTTCTTC. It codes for CASSFKTGWNNEQFF. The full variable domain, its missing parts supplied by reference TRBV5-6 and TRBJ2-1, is DAGVTQSPTHLIKTRGQQVTLRCSPKSGHDTVSWYQQALGQGPQFIFQYYEEEERQRGNFPDRFSGHQFPNYSSELNVNALLLGDSALYLCASSFKTGWNNEQFFGPGTRLTVL.

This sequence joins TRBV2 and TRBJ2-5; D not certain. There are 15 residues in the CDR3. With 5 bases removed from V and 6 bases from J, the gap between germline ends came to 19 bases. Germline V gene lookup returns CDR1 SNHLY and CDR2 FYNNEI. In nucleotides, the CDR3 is TGTGCCAGCAGTTCTAGACTTACGGTGATAAAGACCCAGTACTTC. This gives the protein CASSSRLTVIKTQYF.

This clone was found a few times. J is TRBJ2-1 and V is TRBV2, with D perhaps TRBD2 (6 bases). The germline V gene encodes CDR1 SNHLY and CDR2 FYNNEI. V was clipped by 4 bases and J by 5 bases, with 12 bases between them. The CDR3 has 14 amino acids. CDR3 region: CASSGLAQNNEQFF. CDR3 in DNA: TGTGCCAGCAGTGGCCTAGCGCAAAACAATGAGCAGTTCTTC. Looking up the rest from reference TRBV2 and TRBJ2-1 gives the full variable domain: EPEVTQTPSHQVTQMGQEVILRCVPISNHLYFYWYRQILGQKVEFLVSFYNNEISEKSEIFDDQFSVERPDGSNFTLKIRSTKLEDSAMYFCASSGLAQNNEQFFGPGTRLTVL.

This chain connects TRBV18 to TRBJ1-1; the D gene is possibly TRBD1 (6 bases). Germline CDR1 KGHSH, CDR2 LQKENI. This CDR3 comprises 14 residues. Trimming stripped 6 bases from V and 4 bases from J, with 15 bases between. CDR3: CASSPKTGFTEAFF. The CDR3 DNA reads TGTGCCAGCTCGCCGAAAACAGGGTTCACTGAAGCTTTCTTT.

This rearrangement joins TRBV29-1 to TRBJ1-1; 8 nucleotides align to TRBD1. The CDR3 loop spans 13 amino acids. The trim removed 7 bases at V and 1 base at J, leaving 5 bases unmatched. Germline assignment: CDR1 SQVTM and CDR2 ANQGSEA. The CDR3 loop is CSGQGYSNTEAFF. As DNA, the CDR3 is TGCAGCGGACAGGGGTACTCGAACACTGAAGCTTTCTTT.

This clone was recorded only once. CDR3 bases: TGCAGCGTTGAAGGGAGTTCGCGGAACACTGAAGCTTTCTTT. This encodes CSVEGSSRNTEAFF. This chain links TRBV29-1 with TRBJ1-1; D is ambiguous. The CDR3 loop spans 14 amino acids. The V end lost 1 base, the J end lost 1 base, and 10 bases lay between the germline ends. The germline CDR1 and CDR2 sequences are SQVTM and ANQGSEA.

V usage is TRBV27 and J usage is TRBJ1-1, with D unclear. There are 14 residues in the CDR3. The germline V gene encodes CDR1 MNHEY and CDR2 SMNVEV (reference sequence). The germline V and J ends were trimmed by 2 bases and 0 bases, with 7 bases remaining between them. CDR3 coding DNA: TGTGCCAGCAGTTTAAATCTAATGAACACTGAAGCTTTCTTT. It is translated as CASSLNLMNTEAFF.

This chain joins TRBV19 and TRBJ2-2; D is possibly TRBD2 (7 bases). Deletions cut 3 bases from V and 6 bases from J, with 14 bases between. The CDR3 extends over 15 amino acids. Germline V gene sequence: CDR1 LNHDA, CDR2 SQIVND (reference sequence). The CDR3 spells CASSIVGGAAGELFF. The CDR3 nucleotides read TGTGCCAGTAGTATTGTTGGGGGGGCAGCCGGGGAGCTGTTTTTT.

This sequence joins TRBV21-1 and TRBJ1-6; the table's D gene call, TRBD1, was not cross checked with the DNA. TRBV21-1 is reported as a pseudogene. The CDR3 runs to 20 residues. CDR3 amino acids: CASTEGTGGIVGSYNSPLHF. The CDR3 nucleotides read TGTGCCAGCACCGAAGGGACAGGGGGCATAGTCGGTTCCTATAATTCACCCCTCCACTTT.

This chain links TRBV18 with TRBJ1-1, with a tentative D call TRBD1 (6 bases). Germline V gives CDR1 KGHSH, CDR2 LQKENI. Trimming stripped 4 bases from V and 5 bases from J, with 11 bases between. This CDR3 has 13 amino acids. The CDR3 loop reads CASSLTGQTEAFF. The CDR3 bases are TGTGCCAGCTCACTCACAGGGCAAACTGAAGCTTTCTTT.

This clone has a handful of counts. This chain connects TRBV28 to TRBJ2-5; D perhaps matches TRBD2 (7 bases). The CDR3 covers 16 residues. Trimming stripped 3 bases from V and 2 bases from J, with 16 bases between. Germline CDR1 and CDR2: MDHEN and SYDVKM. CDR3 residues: CASSFGTGGAQETQYF. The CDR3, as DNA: TGTGCCAGCAGTTTTGGGACGGGGGGCGCGCAAGAGACCCAGTACTTC. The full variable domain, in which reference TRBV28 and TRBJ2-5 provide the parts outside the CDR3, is DVKVTQSSRYLVKRTGEKVFLECVQDMDHENMFWYRQDPGLGLRLIYFSYDVKMKEKGDIPEGYSVSREKKERFSLILESASTNQTSMYLCASSFGTGGAQETQYFGPGTRLLVL.

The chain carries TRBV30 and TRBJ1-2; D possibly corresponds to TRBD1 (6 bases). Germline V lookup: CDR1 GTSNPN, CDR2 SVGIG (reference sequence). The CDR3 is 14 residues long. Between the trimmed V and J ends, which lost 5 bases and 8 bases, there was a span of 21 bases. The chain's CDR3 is CAWLRDTTRRGYTF. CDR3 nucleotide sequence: TGTGCCTGGCTAAGGGACACCACCCGGAGGGGCTACACCTTC.

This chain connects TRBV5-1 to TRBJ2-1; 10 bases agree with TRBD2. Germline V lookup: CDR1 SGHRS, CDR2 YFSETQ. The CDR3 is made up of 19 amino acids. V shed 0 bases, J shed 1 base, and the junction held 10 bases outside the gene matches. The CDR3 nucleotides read TGCGCCAGCAGCTTGGATCTAGCGGGGGCCTCACCGTCCTACAATGAGCAGTTCTTC. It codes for CASSLDLAGASPSYNEQFF.

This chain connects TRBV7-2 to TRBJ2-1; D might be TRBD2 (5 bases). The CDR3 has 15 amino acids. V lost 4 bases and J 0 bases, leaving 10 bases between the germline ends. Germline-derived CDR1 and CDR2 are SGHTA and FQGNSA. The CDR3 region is CASSSSRGSYNEQFF. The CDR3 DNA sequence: TGTGCCAGCAGCTCATCCCGGGGCTCCTACAATGAGCAGTTCTTC.

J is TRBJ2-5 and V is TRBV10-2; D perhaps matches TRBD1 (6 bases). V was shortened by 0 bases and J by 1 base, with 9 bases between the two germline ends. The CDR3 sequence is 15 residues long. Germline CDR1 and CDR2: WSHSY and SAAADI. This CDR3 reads CASSESQGPQETQYF. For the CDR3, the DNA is TGCGCCAGCAGTGAGTCTCAGGGGCCCCAAGAGACCCAGTACTTC.